The 18 T cell receptor beta chains below were found in one sample sequenced in a study of Graves' ophthalmopathy and Graves' hyperthyroidism. Investigators amplified TCR beta CDR3 regions from RNA transcripts. A first-round RT-PCR used HTBI primers, followed by a second-round multiplex PCR. Using its own MiXCR run on the multiplex PCR reads, TCRdb lists one record per CDR3 protein. The table has about 370,000 distinct CDR3 sequences, around 19% seen once. What was sequenced was peripheral blood. The receptors were gathered from a woman younger than 30 with Graves' ophthalmopathy.

This clonotype showed up many times. The chain couples TRBV6-2 or TRBV6-3 to TRBJ2-2; 8 bases are shared with TRBD1. Trimming cost V 5 bases and J 4 bases; bases outside gene matches: 9. Germline V CDR1 and CDR2: MNHEY, SVGEGT. CDR3 size: 16 residues. The CDR3 loop is CASSPTDRGATGELFF. As DNA, the CDR3 is TGTGCCAGCAGTCCAACCGACAGGGGCGCCACCGGGGAGCTGTTTTTT.

This clonotype has at least ten counts. This rearrangement joins TRBV29-1 to TRBJ1-1; TRBD1 might be the D (5 bases). Germline lookup yields CDR1 SQVTM and CDR2 ANQGSEA. V gave up 8 bases and J gave up 4 bases, with 17 bases separating them. This CDR3 has 13 amino acids. The chain's CDR3 is CSSCPGRGTEAFF. The CDR3 DNA reads TGCAGCTCCTGCCCCGGGAGGGGCACTGAAGCTTTCTTT.

This clonotype was observed at least ten times. The genes are TRBV3-1 and TRBJ1-5, with D tentatively TRBD1 (6 bases). There are 14 residues in the CDR3. V was cut by 8 bases and J by 1 base, with 12 bases left in between. The germline V gene has CDR1 LGHDT and CDR2 YNNKEL (reference sequence). DNA for the CDR3: TGTGCCAGCTCACAGGGATCAAGCAATCAGCCCCAGCATTTT. As protein: CASSQGSSNQPQHF.

Ten or more counts support this clonotype. The rearrangement links TRBV25-1 to TRBJ1-3; D may be TRBD1 (5 bases). Germline V gene sequence: CDR1 MGHDK, CDR2 SYGVNS. V was cut by 4 bases and J by 0 bases, with 10 bases left in between. The CDR3 runs to 15 residues. The CDR3 region is CASSAIDSSGNTIYF. For the CDR3, the DNA is TGTGCCAGCAGTGCGATTGACAGCTCTGGAAACACCATATATTTT.

This clonotype was seen many times. The chain carries TRBV6-2 or TRBV6-3 and TRBJ1-2; D is possibly TRBD1 (5 bases). Germline values: CDR1 MNHEY, CDR2 SVGEGT. This CDR3 has 16 residues. V was trimmed by 7 bases and J by 0 bases, leaving 18 bases between them. Here the CDR3 reads CASTNPQDRTNYGYTF. The CDR3 region has the DNA TGTGCCAGCACCAACCCTCAAGACAGAACTAACTATGGCTACACCTTC.

This chain connects TRBV12-3 or TRBV12-4 to TRBJ1-1; D remains unclear. There are 14 residues in the CDR3. V lost 6 bases and J 5 bases, leaving 16 bases between the germline ends. This CDR3 reads CASRMTDPGTEAFF. The CDR3 DNA is TGTGCCAGCAGAATGACGGACCCGGGAACTGAAGCTTTCTTT.

This clonotype appeared many times. The rearrangement uses TRBV27 and TRBJ2-7; TRBD1 or TRBD2 may be the D gene (5 bases each). The CDR3 totals 16 residues. In germline, CDR1 is MNHEY, CDR2 SMNVEV (reference sequence). V was trimmed by 4 bases and J by 0 bases, leaving 16 bases between them. CDR3 protein: CASSSTWGTASYEQYF. Here the CDR3 DNA reads TGTGCCAGCAGTTCCACCTGGGGGACGGCCTCCTACGAGCAGTACTTC.

This clonotype was observed many times. The chain recombines TRBV19 with TRBJ2-5, with 11 bases matching TRBD2. CDR1 is LNHDA and CDR2 is SQIVND in the germline V gene (reference sequence). The CDR3 is 16 amino acids. The V gene end was trimmed by 1 base and the J gene end by 5 bases; junction bases not matched to a gene: 6. DNA of the CDR3: TGTGCCAGTAGTATAGGACTAGCGGGAACTGTGGAGACCCAGTACTTC. This gives the protein CASSIGLAGTVETQYF.

The V and J genes are TRBV19 and TRBJ1-1; D is ambiguous. Germline assignment: CDR1 LNHDA and CDR2 SQIVND (reference sequence). This CDR3 is 16 amino acids long. V dropped 3 bases and J dropped 0 bases, with 14 bases sitting between them. The CDR3 region has the DNA TGTGCCAGTAGTATCACTTCCTTTGCGGTGAACACTGAAGCTTTCTTT. Its translation: CASSITSFAVNTEAFF.

The genes are TRBV2 and TRBJ2-2, with 7 bases fitting TRBD2. V lost 6 bases to trimming and J lost 1 base; unmatched junction nucleotides: 8. The CDR3 extends over 16 amino acids. CDR1 and CDR2 (germline): SNHLY, FYNNEI. The CDR3 loop reads CASRLKAGVNTGELFF. In DNA form, the CDR3 reads TGTGCCAGCAGACTGAAGGCGGGAGTGAACACCGGGGAGCTGTTTTTT.

By sample fraction, this clonotype is medium-sized. The chain combines TRBV6-2 or TRBV6-3 with TRBJ2-7, with D possibly being TRBD2 (6 bases). Germline V lookup: CDR1 MNHEY, CDR2 SVGEGT. Trimming removed 0 bases at V and 9 bases at J, with 18 bases between. The CDR3 length is 15 residues. CDR3 nucleotide sequence: TGTGCCAGCAGTTACTCCAGGAGGGTTGACGTCGGGCAGTACTTC. Translated, it gives CASSYSRRVDVGQYF.

Only one count was recorded for this clonotype. This chain connects TRBV27 to TRBJ1-5; perhaps TRBD1 as D (5 bases). Trimming took off 4 bases at V and 2 bases at J, with 18 bases between the two ends. CDR1 is MNHEY, CDR2 SMNVEV, per germline (reference sequence). The CDR3 is 17 amino acids. CDR3 DNA: TGTGCCAGCAGTTCCACGCGAGGGGTCCAAGGCAATCAGCCCCAGCATTTT. Protein sequence: CASSSTRGVQGNQPQHF.

This clonotype was seen repeatedly, ten times or more. The V and J genes are TRBV11-2 and TRBJ2-5; D is possibly TRBD2 (6 bases). The CDR3 consists of 19 residues. The V end was cut by 0 bases, the J end by 4 bases, with 24 bases between. The germline V gene has CDR1 SGHAT and CDR2 FQNNGV. The CDR3 protein is CASSLERTPGTPAPETQYF. The DNA for the CDR3 is TGTGCCAGCAGCTTAGAAAGGACCCCCGGGACTCCAGCCCCAGAGACCCAGTACTTC. The variable domain in full, completed from reference TRBV11-2 and TRBJ2-5, reads EAGVAQSPRYKIIEKRQSVAFWCNPISGHATLYWYQQILGQGPKLLIQFQNNGVVDDSQLPKDRFSAERLKGVDSTLKIQPAKLEDSAVYLCASSLERTPGTPAPETQYFGPGTRLLVL.

There are many counts of this clonotype. V and J are TRBV30 and TRBJ1-4, with D possibly matching TRBD1 (6 bases). V was trimmed by 0 bases and J by 5 bases, leaving 10 bases between them. The CDR3 is 14 amino acids. Germline V gives CDR1 GTSNPN, CDR2 SVGIG (reference sequence). DNA for the CDR3: TGTGCCTGGAGTGTAAAGGGGGGAAATGAAAAACTGTTTTTT. Translating it yields CAWSVKGGNEKLFF.

This clonotype was recorded at least ten times. This chain joins TRBV28 and TRBJ1-5; no definite D call. The V gene lost 1 base and the J gene lost 5 bases, with 12 bases spanning the gap. The germline CDR1 and CDR2 sequences are MDHEN and SYDVKM. The CDR3 is made up of 15 amino acids. This CDR3 is CASSLSFGPYQPQHF. CDR3 bases: TGTGCCAGCAGTTTATCGTTCGGTCCTTATCAGCCCCAGCATTTT. The variable domain in full, with the rest retrieved from reference TRBV28 and TRBJ1-5, is DVKVTQSSRYLVKRTGEKVFLECVQDMDHENMFWYRQDPGLGLRLIYFSYDVKMKEKGDIPEGYSVSREKKERFSLILESASTNQTSMYLCASSLSFGPYQPQHFGDGTRLSIL.

This clonotype was seen ten or more times. The chain recombines TRBV29-1 with TRBJ2-7, with 8 bases lining up with TRBD1. CDR3 length: 13 residues. Germline V lookup: CDR1 SQVTM, CDR2 ANQGSEA. The junction had 2 bases not matched to a gene; V was cut back by 4 bases and J by 0 bases. The CDR3 spells CSVGDRSSYEQYF. The CDR3 DNA is TGCAGCGTTGGGGACAGGAGCTCCTACGAGCAGTACTTC.

This clonotype was seen many times. J is TRBJ2-2 and V is TRBV3-1; 15 nucleotides line up with TRBD2. With V trimmed by 7 bases and J by 4 bases, 19 bases remained unmatched. The CDR3 totals 21 residues. Germline V lookup: CDR1 LGHDT, CDR2 YNNKEL (reference sequence). Here the CDR3 DNA reads TGTGCCAGCAACCGACCTTCTAGCGGACTAGCGGGAGGGCCGAGCACCGGGGAGCTGTTTTTT. Translation gives CASNRPSSGLAGGPSTGELFF.

The V gene is TRBV28, the J gene TRBJ2-2; 9 nucleotides align to TRBD1. Per the germline V gene, CDR1 is MDHEN and CDR2 is SYDVKM. V trimming: 3 bases; J trimming: 3 bases; junction bases outside the gene matches: 2. This CDR3 is 15 amino acids long. This CDR3 reads CASSFRDRDTGELFF. CDR3 bases: TGTGCCAGCAGTTTCCGGGACAGGGACACCGGGGAGCTGTTTTTT. Drawing the rest from reference TRBV28 and TRBJ2-2, the complete variable domain is DVKVTQSSRYLVKRTGEKVFLECVQDMDHENMFWYRQDPGLGLRLIYFSYDVKMKEKGDIPEGYSVSREKKERFSLILESASTNQTSMYLCASSFRDRDTGELFFGEGSRLTVL.